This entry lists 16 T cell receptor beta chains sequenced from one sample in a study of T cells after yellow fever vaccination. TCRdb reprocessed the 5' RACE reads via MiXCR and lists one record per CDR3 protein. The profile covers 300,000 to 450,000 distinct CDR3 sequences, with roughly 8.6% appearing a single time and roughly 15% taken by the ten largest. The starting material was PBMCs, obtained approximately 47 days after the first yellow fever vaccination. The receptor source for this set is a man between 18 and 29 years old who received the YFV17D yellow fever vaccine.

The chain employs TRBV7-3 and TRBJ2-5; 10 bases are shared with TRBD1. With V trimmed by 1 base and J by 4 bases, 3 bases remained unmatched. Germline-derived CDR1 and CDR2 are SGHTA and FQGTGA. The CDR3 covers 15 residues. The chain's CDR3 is CASSLIGDRGETQYF. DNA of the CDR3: TGTGCCAGCAGCTTAATAGGGGACAGGGGAGAGACCCAGTACTTC.

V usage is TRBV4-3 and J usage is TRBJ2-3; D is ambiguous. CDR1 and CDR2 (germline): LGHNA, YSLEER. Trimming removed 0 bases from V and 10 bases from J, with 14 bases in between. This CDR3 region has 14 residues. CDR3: CASSQDPGFRAQYF. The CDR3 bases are TGCGCCAGCAGCCAAGATCCCGGGTTTAGGGCGCAGTATTTT.

The CDR3 loop is CASSPGQKSSNQPQHF. CDR3 in DNA: TGTGCCAGCTCACCTGGACAGAAGTCTAGCAATCAGCCCCAGCATTTT. The V gene is TRBV18, the J gene TRBJ1-5; maybe TRBD1 (6 bases). This CDR3 is built from 16 residues. Germline V lookup: CDR1 KGHSH, CDR2 LQKENI. Deletions cut 3 bases from V and 0 bases from J, with 12 bases between.

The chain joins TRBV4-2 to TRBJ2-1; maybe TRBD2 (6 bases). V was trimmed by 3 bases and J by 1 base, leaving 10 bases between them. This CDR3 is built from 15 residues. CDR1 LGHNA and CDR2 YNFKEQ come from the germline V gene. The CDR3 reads CASSQPGRSYNEQFF. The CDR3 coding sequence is TGTGCCAGCAGCCAGCCGGGGAGGTCCTACAATGAGCAGTTCTTC.

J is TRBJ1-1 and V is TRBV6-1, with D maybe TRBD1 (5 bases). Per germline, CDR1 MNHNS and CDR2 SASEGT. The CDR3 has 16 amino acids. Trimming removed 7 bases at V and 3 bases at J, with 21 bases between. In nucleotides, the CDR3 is TGTGCCAGCACCCAATACTTCGGCAGGGTGGACACTGAAGCTTTCTTT. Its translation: CASTQYFGRVDTEAFF.

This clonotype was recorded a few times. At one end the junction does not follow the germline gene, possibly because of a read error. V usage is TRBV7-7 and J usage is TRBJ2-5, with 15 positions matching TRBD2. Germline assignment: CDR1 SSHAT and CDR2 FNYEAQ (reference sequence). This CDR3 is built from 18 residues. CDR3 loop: CASSPRTSGGAYPETQYF. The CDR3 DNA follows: TGTGCTAGCAGCCCGAGGACTAGCGGGGGGGCGTATCCAGAGACCCAGTACTTC. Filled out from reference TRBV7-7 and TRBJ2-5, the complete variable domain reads GAGVSQSPRYKVTKRGQDVTLRCDPISSHATLYWYQQALGQGPEFLTYFNYEAQPDKSGLPSDRFSAERPEGSISTLTIQRTEQRDSAMYRCASSPRTSGGAYPETQYFGPGTRLLVL.

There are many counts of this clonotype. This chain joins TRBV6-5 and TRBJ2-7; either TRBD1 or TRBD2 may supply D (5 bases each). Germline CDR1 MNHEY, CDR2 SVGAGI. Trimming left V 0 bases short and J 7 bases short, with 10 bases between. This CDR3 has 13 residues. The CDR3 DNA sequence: TGTGCCAGCAGTTACTCCGGGACCGGAGAGCAGTACTTC. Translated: CASSYSGTGEQYF.

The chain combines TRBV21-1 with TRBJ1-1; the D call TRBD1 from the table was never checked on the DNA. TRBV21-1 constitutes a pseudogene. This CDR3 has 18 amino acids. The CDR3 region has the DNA TGTGCCAGCAGCAAAGAACGGGGGGCGAGGAGATCGAACACTGAAGCTTTCTTT. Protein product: CASSKERGARRSNTEAFF.

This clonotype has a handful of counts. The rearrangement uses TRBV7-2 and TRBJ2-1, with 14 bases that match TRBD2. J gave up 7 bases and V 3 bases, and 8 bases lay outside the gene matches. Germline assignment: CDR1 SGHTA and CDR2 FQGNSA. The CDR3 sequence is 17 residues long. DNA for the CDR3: TGTGCCAGCAGCTTTTCTCCGGGACTAGCGGGGGTAAATGAGCAGTTCTTC. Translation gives CASSFSPGLAGVNEQFF.

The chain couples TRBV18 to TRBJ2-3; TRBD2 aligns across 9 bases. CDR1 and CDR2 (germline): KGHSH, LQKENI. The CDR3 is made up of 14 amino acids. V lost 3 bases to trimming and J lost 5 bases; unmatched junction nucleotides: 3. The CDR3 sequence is CASSPGTSQDTQYF. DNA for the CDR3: TGTGCCAGCTCACCCGGGACTAGCCAAGATACGCAGTATTTT.

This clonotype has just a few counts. CDR3 in amino acids: CASSVGTTNTEAFF. CDR3 nucleotides: TGTGCCAGCAGCGTAGGCACCACGAACACTGAAGCTTTCTTT. V is TRBV9 and J is TRBJ1-1; D not certain. Germline loops: CDR1 SGDLS, CDR2 YYNGEE. The CDR3 runs 14 residues. Trimming left V 0 bases short and J 1 base short, with 7 bases between.

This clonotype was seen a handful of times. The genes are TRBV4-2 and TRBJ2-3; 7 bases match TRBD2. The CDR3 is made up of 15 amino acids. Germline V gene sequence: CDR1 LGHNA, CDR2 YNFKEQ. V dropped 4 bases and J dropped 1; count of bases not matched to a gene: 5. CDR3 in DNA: TGTGCCAGCAGCCGGACTAGGAAAGGCACAGATACGCAGTATTTT. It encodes CASSRTRKGTDTQYF.

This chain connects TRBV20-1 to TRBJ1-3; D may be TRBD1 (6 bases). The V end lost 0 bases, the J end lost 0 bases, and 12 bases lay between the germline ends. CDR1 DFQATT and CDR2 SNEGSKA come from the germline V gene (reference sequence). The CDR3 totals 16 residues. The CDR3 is CSARDHDRSSGNTIYF. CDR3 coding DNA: TGCAGTGCTAGAGACCACGACAGGTCCTCTGGAAACACCATATATTTT.

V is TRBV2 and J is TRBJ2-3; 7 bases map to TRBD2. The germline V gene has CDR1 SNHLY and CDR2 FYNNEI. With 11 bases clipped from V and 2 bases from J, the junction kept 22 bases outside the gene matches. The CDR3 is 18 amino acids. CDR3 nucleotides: TGTGCCTTCAGTTCCTCTGGAAGGCGGGGGACTGTCACAGATACGCAGTATTTT. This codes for CAFSSSGRRGTVTDTQYF. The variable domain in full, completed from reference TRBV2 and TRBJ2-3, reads EPEVTQTPSHQVTQMGQEVILRCVPISNHLYFYWYRQILGQKVEFLVSFYNNEISEKSEIFDDQFSVERPDGSNFTLKIRSTKLEDSAMYFCAFSSSGRRGTVTDTQYFGPGTRLTVL.

The CDR3 DNA follows: TGTGCCAGCAGCTTCCGTCGGGCGGCCGCGGATCCTGGAAACACCATATATTTT. This translates into CASSFRRAAADPGNTIYF. The chain couples TRBV11-1 to TRBJ1-3; no definite D call. Per germline, CDR1 SGHAT and CDR2 FQDESV (reference sequence). V was trimmed by 3 bases and J by 2 bases, leaving 20 bases between them. CDR3 length equals 18 residues.

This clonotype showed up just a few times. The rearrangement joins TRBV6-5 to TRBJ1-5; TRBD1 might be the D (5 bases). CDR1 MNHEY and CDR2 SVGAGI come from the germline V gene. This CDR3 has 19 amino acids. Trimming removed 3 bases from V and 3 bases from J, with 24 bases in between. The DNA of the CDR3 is TGTGCCAGCAGTTATAGGGACCCTCGTGGGCTCCTTACCAATCAGCCCCAGCATTTT. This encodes CASSYRDPRGLLTNQPQHF.